This T cell receptor (delta chain) emerged from a study of Vδ1+ human thymocytes (dated by TCRdb to 2017 to 2018). About the study as a whole: The study characterised mRNA-level TRG and TRD CDR3 repertoires of highly purified Vdelta1+ thymocytes from young children as a data resource. Validation of the multiplex-based CDR3 amplicon strategy against 5'RACE-based CDR3 amplicon generation methods had been performed previously.

Unmatched junction bases come to 17, with V trimmed by 1 base and J by 3 bases. The germline V gene sets CDR1 to TSWWSYY and CDR2 to QGS. Including the terminal cysteine and phenylalanine, the CDR3 comprises 20 residues. The retained sequence is limited to the CDR3, 60 bases, with the frame set at the first base. General study outcomes and caveats: Many TRG clonotypes were found to be shared between donors (up to roughly 7x10^3), whereas TRD repertoires were found to be essentially private (max about 120 shared). Although sort purity was high, about 20% of thymic TRD sequences were Vdelta2 (with a few Vdelta3), in contrast to the peripheral blood Vdelta1+ controls. The use of highly purified populations and single-cell validation was advised by the authors, since misinterpretation of bulk repertoire data could be caused by unexpected Vdelta2 sequences. Donors did not cluster by age or sex, so the analyses were not stratified by age or sex. The thymic TRG and TRD repertoires appeared highly polyclonal, with Gaussian CDR3 length distributions, in contrast to the oligoclonal repertoires of peripheral blood.

RNA was isolated using the RNeasy mini kit, and reverse transcription was performed with Superscript III. To generate the CDR3 amplicons, a multiplex PCR was run using pooled V-gene forward primers together with a constant-region reverse primer that carried Illumina adaptor overhangs. After gel purification, amplicons were indexed with Nextera index primers over approximately 8 extra PCR cycles and were then purified with AMPure XP beads. Libraries were sequenced on an Illumina MiSeq with paired-end 250 bp reads, dual indexing and about 22% PhiX spike-in. Concerning the study's data processing: Read quality was checked with FastQC, and TRG read pairs were merged using ea-utils fastq-join. IMGT/HighV-QUEST was used to annotate sequences, retaining only productive sequences with an unambiguous V-gene assignment, and each clonotype was defined by an identical CDR3 sequence. For downstream analysis, VDJtools 1.1.1, tcR 2.2.3, Treemap and vegan Shannon diversity in R 3.4.4 were used. TCRdb called clones from the public reads with CATT, and repeated DNA sequences were later combined into one row. TCRdb's processing, not the authors', yielded these V and J calls. The sample table shows around 56,000 delta-chain clones, and about 16% are seen once. The ten largest clones add up to roughly 0.37% of the sample.

This clone was counted only a few times. The antigen it binds to is not known. The input lacks base qualities; no much larger clone sits a single base away. Thymic samples were depleted of alphabeta T cells, then CD3+ TCRVdelta1+ TCRVdelta2- thymocytes were FACS-sorted. The purity of the sorted Vdelta1+ thymocytes was between roughly 98% and 99.6%. The thymic specimens were obtained from about 8 paediatric patients, aged about 5 days to 15 months, who were having corrective cardiac surgery. Thymic tissue was dispersed and mononuclear cells isolated on a Histopaque-1077 density gradient. For staining, the antibodies used were anti-TCRVdelta1 clone TS8.2, anti-TCRVdelta2 clone B6, anti-CD3 clone HIT3a and anti-TCRalphabeta clone IP26.

The sequence came from a girl in the first two years of life who had congenital heart surgery. This sequence uses TRDV1 and TRDJ1, with TRDD3 identical over 10 junction bases. Sequencing was carried out using Vdelta1+ gamma-delta thymocytes from the thymus. According to the study, the label for this sample's cell subset or site signals: FACS-sorted CD3+ TCRalphabeta- TCRVdelta1+ TCRVdelta2- thymocytes. The DNA sequence reads TGTGCTCTTGGGGAACAACGCCTCAGGGCGTACTGGGGGATTGCCGATAAACTCATCTTT. Its translation reads: CALGEQRLRAYWGIADKLIF.